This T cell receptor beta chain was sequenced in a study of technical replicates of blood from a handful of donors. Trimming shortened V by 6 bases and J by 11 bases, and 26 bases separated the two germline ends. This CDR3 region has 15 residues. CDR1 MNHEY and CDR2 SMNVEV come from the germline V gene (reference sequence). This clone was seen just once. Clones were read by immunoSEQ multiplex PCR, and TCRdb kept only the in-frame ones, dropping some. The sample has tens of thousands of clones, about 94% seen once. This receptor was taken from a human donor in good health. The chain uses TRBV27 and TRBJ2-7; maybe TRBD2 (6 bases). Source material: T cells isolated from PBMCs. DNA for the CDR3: TGTGCCAGCAGCTCTGGGGGGACCACCATAGCGACTAAGTACTTC. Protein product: CASSSGGTTIATKYF.